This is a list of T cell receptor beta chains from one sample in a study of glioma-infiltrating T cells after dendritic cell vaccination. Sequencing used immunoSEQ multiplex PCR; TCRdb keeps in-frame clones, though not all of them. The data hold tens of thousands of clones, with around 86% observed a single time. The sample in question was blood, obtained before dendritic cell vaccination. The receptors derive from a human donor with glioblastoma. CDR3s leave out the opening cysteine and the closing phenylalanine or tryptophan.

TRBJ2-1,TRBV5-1,ASSWTSGIEQF
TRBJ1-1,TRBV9,ASSVGQGHTEAF
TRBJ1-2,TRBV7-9,ASSAKLGGGYT
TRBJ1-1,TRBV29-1,SVLGGLVTEAF
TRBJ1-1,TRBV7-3,ASSSGHLRGMNTEAF
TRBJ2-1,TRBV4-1,ASSQGLSSYNEQF
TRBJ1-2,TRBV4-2,ASSQEGMSDYGYT
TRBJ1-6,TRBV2,ASSETGSSPLH
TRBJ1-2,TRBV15,ATSRDQGAYGYT
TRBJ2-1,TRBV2,ASSSSGQSYNEQF
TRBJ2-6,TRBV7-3,ASSPGYSGANVLT
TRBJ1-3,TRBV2,ASRAYAGAGNTIY
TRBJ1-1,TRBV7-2,ASTQQGASTEAF
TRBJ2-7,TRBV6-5,ASTRDRAYEQY
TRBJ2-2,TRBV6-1,ASSIRDRDTGELF
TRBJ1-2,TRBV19,ASTHSGPGQLIYGYT
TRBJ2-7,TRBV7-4,ASSPPPGQPDYEQY
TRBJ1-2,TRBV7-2,ASRPSREGSDGYT
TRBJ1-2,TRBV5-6,ASSLGPNYGYT
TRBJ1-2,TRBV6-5,ASRSAGIGYT
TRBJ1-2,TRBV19,ASSILLTTGLGYGYT
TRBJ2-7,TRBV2,ASSFPVAYEQY
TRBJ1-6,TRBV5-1,ASSLWDIGNSPLH
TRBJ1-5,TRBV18,ASTRDSGNQPQH
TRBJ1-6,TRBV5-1,ASSLEQGASYNSPLH
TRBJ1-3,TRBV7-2,ASSLSENTIY
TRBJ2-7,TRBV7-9,ASSLRGLSSYEQY
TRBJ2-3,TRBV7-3,ASSATGTTLRDTQY
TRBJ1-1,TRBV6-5,ASSLANRGTEAF
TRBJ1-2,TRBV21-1,ASRQQRSGGDYGYT
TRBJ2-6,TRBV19,ASSIVGTGDHGGANVLT
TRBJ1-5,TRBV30,AWSARGEGQPQH
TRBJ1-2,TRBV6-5,ASSYSGGDGYT
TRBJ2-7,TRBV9,ASSVGSSQAYEQY
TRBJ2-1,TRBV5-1,ASSLASEDEQF
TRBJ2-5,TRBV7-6,ASSFNQETQY
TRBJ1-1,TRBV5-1,ASNTGGAGSTEAF
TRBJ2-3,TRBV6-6,ASSYLLAGRTDTQY
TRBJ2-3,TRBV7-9,ASSPPSAAGTSTDTQY
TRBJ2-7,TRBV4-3,ASSQDWAGAYEQY
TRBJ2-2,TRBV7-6,ASSLPFPTSGVDTGELF